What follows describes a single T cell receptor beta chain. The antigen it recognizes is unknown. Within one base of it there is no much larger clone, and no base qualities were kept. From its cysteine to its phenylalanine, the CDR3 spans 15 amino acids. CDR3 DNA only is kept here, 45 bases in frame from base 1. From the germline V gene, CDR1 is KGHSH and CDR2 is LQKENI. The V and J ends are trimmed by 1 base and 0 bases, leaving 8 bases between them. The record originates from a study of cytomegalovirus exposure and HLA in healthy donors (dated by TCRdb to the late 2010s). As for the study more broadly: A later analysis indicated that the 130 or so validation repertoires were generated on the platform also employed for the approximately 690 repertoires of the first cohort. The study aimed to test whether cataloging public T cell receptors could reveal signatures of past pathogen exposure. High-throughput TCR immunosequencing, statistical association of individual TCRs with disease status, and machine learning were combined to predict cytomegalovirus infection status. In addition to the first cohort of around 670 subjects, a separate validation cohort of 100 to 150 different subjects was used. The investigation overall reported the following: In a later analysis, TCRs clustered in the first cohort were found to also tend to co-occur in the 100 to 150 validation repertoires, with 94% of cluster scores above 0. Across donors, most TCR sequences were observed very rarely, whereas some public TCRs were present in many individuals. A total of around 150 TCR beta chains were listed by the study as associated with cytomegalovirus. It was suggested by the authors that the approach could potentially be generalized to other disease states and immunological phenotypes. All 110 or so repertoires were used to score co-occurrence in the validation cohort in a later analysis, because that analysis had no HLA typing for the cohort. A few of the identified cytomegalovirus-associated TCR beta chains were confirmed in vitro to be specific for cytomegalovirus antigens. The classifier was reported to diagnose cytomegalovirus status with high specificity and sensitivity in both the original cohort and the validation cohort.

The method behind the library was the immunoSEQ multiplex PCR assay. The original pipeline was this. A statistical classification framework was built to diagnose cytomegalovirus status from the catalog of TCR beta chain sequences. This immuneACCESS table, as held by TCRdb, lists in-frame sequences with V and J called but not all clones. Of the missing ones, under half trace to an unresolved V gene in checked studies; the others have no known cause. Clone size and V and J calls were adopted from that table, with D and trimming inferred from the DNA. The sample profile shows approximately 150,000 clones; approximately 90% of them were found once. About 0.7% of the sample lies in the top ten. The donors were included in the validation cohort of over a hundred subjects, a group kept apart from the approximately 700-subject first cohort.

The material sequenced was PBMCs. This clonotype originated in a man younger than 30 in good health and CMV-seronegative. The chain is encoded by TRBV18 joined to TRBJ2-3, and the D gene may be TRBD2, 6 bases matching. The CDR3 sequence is CASSPRTISTDTQYF. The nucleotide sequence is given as TGTGCCAGCTCACCACGGACTATAAGCACAGATACGCAGTATTTT.